The clone carrying this T cell receptor (beta chain) has just a few counts. The data belong to a study of identical twins. There are 16 residues in the CDR3. With V trimmed by 8 bases and J by 4 bases, 14 bases remained unmatched. The germline gives CDR1 MNHEY, CDR2 SMNVEV (reference sequence). MiXCR, run by TCRdb on the 5' RACE reads, gives a single entry per CDR3 protein. The sample holds fewer than 550,000 distinct CDR3 sequences; nearly 15% are singletons and the top ten take about 0.4%. These records were also assigned to another study, of yellow fever vaccine responses in identical twins.

This chain joins TRBV27 and TRBJ2-1, with TRBD1 matching 7 bases. The TCR sequence derives from a woman aged 18-29 years in good health. Sequenced material: CD4+ T cells sorted from blood. The CDR3 sequence: CASYTVQGDRYNEQFF. Written as DNA, the CDR3 is TGTGCCAGCTATACCGTCCAGGGGGATAGGTACAATGAGCAGTTCTTC.